Here is one T cell receptor beta chain with its context. The sample comes from a study of blood T cell repertoires in COVID-19. Recruitment covered about two dozen US areas and drew participants whose ages spanned 18 to 89 years. V was trimmed by 6 bases and J by 1 base, leaving 13 bases between them. The CDR3 totals 15 residues. Looked up from germline, CDR1 is SNHLY and CDR2 is FYNNEI. Produced via immunoSEQ multiplex PCR; TCRdb's table is partial and in-frame only. This table holds more than 200,000 clones, around 88% found once. This rearrangement joins TRBV2 to TRBJ1-5; D is ambiguous. The sequenced sample consisted of PBMCs or T cells enriched from blood (not recorded which). The clonotype originates from a woman in her 30s who had recovered from COVID-19. As DNA, the CDR3 is TGTGCCAGCAGGGTTCGGGTCTCGAGCAATCAGCCCCAGCATTTT. Protein sequence: CASRVRVSSNQPQHF.